The 27 T cell receptor beta chains in this list originate from one sample, sequenced in a study of siplizumab effects on memory and regulatory T cells. The table came from immunoSEQ multiplex PCR; TCRdb's copy has only in-frame clones and leaves some out. The sample comprises about 87,000 clones, roughly 90% of which are singletons, and about 1.4% rests with the top ten. Input material: Tregs sorted from blood. These receptors originate from a human donor in good health.

This clone was seen only a few times. The gene calls are TRBV30 and TRBJ1-5; D is undetermined. The V and J ends lost 3 bases and 8 bases respectively, with 14 bases between them. This CDR3 is 13 amino acids long. Germline-derived CDR1 and CDR2 are GTSNPN and SVGIG (reference sequence). The CDR3 reads CAWSQGHVEPQHF. CDR3 bases: TGTGCCTGGAGCCAAGGGCATGTGGAGCCCCAGCATTTT.

The gene calls are TRBV18 and TRBJ2-5; the match to TRBD1 covers 11 bases. CDR1 is KGHSH and CDR2 is LQKENI in the germline V gene. V shed 3 bases, J shed 1 base, and the junction held 10 bases outside the gene matches. The length of the CDR3 is 18 residues. The CDR3 region is CASSPISGTGGLQETQYF. In nucleotides, the CDR3 is TGTGCCAGCTCACCCATTTCCGGGACAGGGGGACTCCAAGAGACCCAGTACTTC.

V gene TRBV11-2 combines with J gene TRBJ1-2; D gene uncertain. The ends were cut back, 1 base at V and 0 bases at J, with 9 bases in the middle. Per germline, CDR1 SGHAT and CDR2 FQNNGV. This CDR3 has 15 residues. CDR3 sequence: CASSLGVLANYGYTF. The CDR3 coding sequence is TGTGCCAGCAGCTTAGGGGTACTAGCTAACTATGGCTACACCTTC.

The chain combines TRBV19 with TRBJ1-1; D might be TRBD1 (5 bases). The CDR3 loop spans 13 amino acids. Deletions cut 8 bases from V and 3 bases from J, with 13 bases between. Germline values: CDR1 LNHDA, CDR2 SQIVND (reference sequence). This chain's CDR3 is CASPAEGDTEAFF. The CDR3 DNA reads TGTGCCAGTCCGGCCGAAGGGGACACTGAAGCTTTCTTT.

Note on this clone: In the same sample, other DNA sequences code for this CDR3. The chain carries TRBV7-9 and TRBJ1-1; TRBD1 is a possible D gene (5 bases). The length of the CDR3 is 15 residues. The germline V gene encodes CDR1 SEHNR and CDR2 FQNEAQ (reference sequence). Trimming took off 1 base at V and 2 bases at J, with 11 bases between the two ends. The CDR3 bases are TGTGCCAGCAGCTTAGTTCAAGGGGTTAACACTGAAGCTTTCTTT. Its protein is CASSLVQGVNTEAFF. Drawing the rest from reference TRBV7-9 and TRBJ1-1, the complete variable domain is DTGVSQNPRHKITKRGQNVTFRCDPISEHNRLYWYRQTLGQGPEFLTYFQNEAQLEKSRLLSDRFSAERPKGSFSTLEIQRTEQGDSAMYLCASSLVQGVNTEAFFGQGTRLTVV.

The chain combines TRBV6-5 with TRBJ1-2; D ambiguous. CDR3 size: 13 residues. Trimming shortened V by 5 bases and J by 5 bases, and 12 bases separated the two germline ends. Germline V gives CDR1 MNHEY, CDR2 SVGAGI. DNA of the CDR3: TGTGCCAGCAGTCCTCAAGGGAGTTATGGCTACACCTTC. Amino acid sequence: CASSPQGSYGYTF.

This chain connects TRBV10-3 to TRBJ2-7, with 8 bases lining up with TRBD2. V lost 11 bases to trimming and J lost 0 bases; unmatched junction nucleotides: 12. Germline CDR1 is ENHRY and CDR2 is SYGVKD. This CDR3 is 15 amino acids long. The CDR3 DNA is TGTGCCGTCCGGCCGGGGGGGGGCAACTCCTACGAGCAGTACTTC. It encodes CAVRPGGGNSYEQYF.

This chain links TRBV7-9 with TRBJ2-7; 7 bases match TRBD2. J was trimmed by 3 bases and V by 2 bases; bases with no gene match: 1. The CDR3 length is 13 residues. Germline values: CDR1 SEHNR, CDR2 FQNEAQ (reference sequence). CDR3 loop: CASSLPSGYEQYF. The CDR3 DNA sequence: TGTGCCAGCAGCTTACCTAGCGGCTACGAGCAGTACTTC.

V and J are TRBV10-3 and TRBJ2-3; TRBD2 matches at 8 bases. The ends lost 6 bases at V and 3 bases at J; junction bases unmatched: 5. The CDR3 totals 14 residues. The germline V gene encodes CDR1 ENHRY and CDR2 SYGVKD. The CDR3 here is CAIRQTSDTDTQYF. The CDR3 bases are TGTGCCATCAGGCAGACTAGCGATACAGATACGCAGTATTTT.

V gene TRBV21-1 combines with J gene TRBJ1-4; no DNA check was done on the table's D call, TRBD1. TRBV21-1 is assigned pseudogene status. The CDR3 loop spans 15 amino acids. CDR3 protein: CASSKGQSTNEKLFF. CDR3 bases: TGTGCCAGCAGCAAAGGACAGTCAACTAATGAAAAACTGTTTTTT.

The gene calls are TRBV5-5 and TRBJ2-1; 7 bases line up with TRBD1. The V segment lost 2 bases and the J segment 1 base; nucleotides outside the gene matches: 18. Germline CDR1 and CDR2: SGHKS and YYEKEE (reference sequence). The CDR3 consists of 20 residues. DNA for the CDR3: TGTGCCAGCAGCTTCCTTTTCCGGGACAGAGAAAGGGGGTCCTACAATGAGCAGTTCTTC. It yields the protein CASSFLFRDRERGSYNEQFF.

The chain uses TRBV27 and TRBJ2-1; the match to TRBD1 covers 9 bases. The J segment lost 9 bases and the V segment lost 4 bases, leaving 10 bases of the junction unmatched. CDR3 length equals 15 residues. Germline-derived CDR1 and CDR2 are MNHEY and SMNVEV (reference sequence). CDR3 DNA sequence: TGTGCCAGCAGTTCGGAGGGACAGGGTAGGGCTGAGCAGTTCTTC. Translation gives CASSSEGQGRAEQFF.

This chain connects TRBV18 to TRBJ2-1; D is tentatively TRBD1 or TRBD2 (7 bases each). Per the germline V gene, CDR1 is KGHSH and CDR2 is LQKENI. CDR3 length equals 15 residues. Trimming removed 6 bases at V and 2 bases at J, with 14 bases between. CDR3 DNA: TGTGCCAGCTCCCGGGAGGACAGGCCCTACAATGAGCAGTTCTTC. Its translation is CASSREDRPYNEQFF.

This chain links TRBV7-2 with TRBJ2-7; 10 bases are shared with TRBD2. Looked up from germline, CDR1 is SGHTA and CDR2 is FQGNSA. V lost 1 base, J lost 6 bases, and 6 bases stayed unmatched. The CDR3 has 15 amino acids. CDR3 region: CASSLVGLAGAEQYF. The CDR3 DNA is TGTGCCAGCAGCTTAGTAGGCCTAGCGGGGGCCGAGCAGTACTTC. Full variable domain (rest looked up from reference TRBV7-2 and TRBJ2-7): GAGVSQSPSNKVTEKGKDVELRCDPISGHTALYWYRQSLGQGLEFLIYFQGNSAPDKSGLPSDRFSAERTGGSVSTLTIQRTQQEDSAVYLCASSLVGLAGAEQYFGPGTRLTVT.

The table lists this clone with a few counts. This rearrangement joins TRBV30 to TRBJ1-3; possible D gene TRBD1, 5 bases. Germline lookup yields CDR1 GTSNPN and CDR2 SVGIG (reference sequence). CDR3 length: 14 amino acids. Trimming stripped 2 bases from V and 2 bases from J, with 10 bases between. CDR3: CAWSRLGPGNTIYF. In DNA, the CDR3 is TGTGCCTGGAGTAGGCTGGGACCTGGAAACACCATATATTTT.

V and J are TRBV27 and TRBJ2-1; 7 positions agree with TRBD2. V lost 7 bases, J lost 6 bases, and 15 bases stayed unmatched. CDR3 length: 16 amino acids. Germline V lookup: CDR1 MNHEY, CDR2 SMNVEV (reference sequence). CDR3 region: CASKDLARTSANEQFF. CDR3 coding DNA: TGTGCCAGCAAGGATTTAGCGAGAACTAGCGCCAATGAGCAGTTCTTC.

The chain employs TRBV5-1 and TRBJ2-3; no reliable D call. This CDR3 comprises 13 residues. Trimming cost V 0 bases and J 2 bases, with 4 bases left between them. Germline CDR1 reads SGHRS; CDR2 reads YFSETQ. For the CDR3, the DNA is TGCGCCAGCAGCTTGGTTGTCACAGATACGCAGTATTTT. It codes for CASSLVVTDTQYF.

The chain employs TRBV5-1 and TRBJ2-5; tentative D call: TRBD1 (6 bases). The germline V gene encodes CDR1 SGHRS and CDR2 YFSETQ. The CDR3 has 15 residues. The V end lost 0 bases, the J end lost 5 bases, and 14 bases lay between the germline ends. The CDR3 DNA is TGCGCCAGCAGCTTGGAGGGGGACCCCCGGGAGACCCAGTACTTC. Protein: CASSLEGDPRETQYF.

Comment on this clone: Possible read error: a much larger clone is one base away. At the DNA level, this CDR3 is encoded by other sequences in the same sample as well. The chain combines TRBV20-1 with TRBJ1-2; no reliable D call. There are 8 residues in the CDR3. Per the germline V gene, CDR1 is DFQATT and CDR2 is SNEGSKA (reference sequence). V was cut by 7 bases and J by 6 bases, with 3 bases left in between. The DNA of the CDR3 is TGCAGTGTTAATGGCTACACCTTC. This codes for CSVNGYTF.

This chain connects TRBV12-5 to TRBJ2-5, with 9 bases fitting TRBD2. The trim removed 5 bases at V and 4 bases at J, leaving 8 bases unmatched. The CDR3 runs to 15 residues. Germline V lookup: CDR1 LGHNT, CDR2 FRNRAP. Here the CDR3 DNA reads TGTGCTAGTGGTCCAAGCGGGGGGCGGGGAGAGACCCAGTACTTC. Residues: CASGPSGGRGETQYF.

The J gene is TRBJ2-3, the V gene TRBV25-1, with 8 bases matching TRBD1. The J segment lost 6 bases and the V segment lost 4 bases, leaving 9 bases of the junction unmatched. Germline V lookup: CDR1 MGHDK, CDR2 SYGVNS. This CDR3 comprises 15 residues. Written as DNA, the CDR3 is TGTGCCAGCAGTGGGACTCGGACAGGGTTGGATACGCAGTATTTT. Translating it yields CASSGTRTGLDTQYF.

The gene calls are TRBV4-1 and TRBJ2-3; 10 bases agree with TRBD2. Germline CDR1 is MGHRA and CDR2 is YSYEKL. With 3 bases clipped from V and 5 bases from J, the junction kept 5 bases outside the gene matches. This CDR3 spans 15 amino acids. CDR3 DNA sequence: TGCGCCAGCAGCCATAGCGGGGGGAGGGGAGATACGCAGTATTTT. Its translation is CASSHSGGRGDTQYF.

The chain combines TRBV18 with TRBJ1-2; D uncertain. V lost 3 bases to trimming and J lost 13 bases, with 15 bases between them. Germline assignment: CDR1 KGHSH and CDR2 LQKENI. This CDR3 is built from 12 residues. For the CDR3, the DNA is TGTGCCAGCTCACCTTCCATGGGTGAAGGCACCTTC. Protein product: CASSPSMGEGTF.

This chain uses TRBV7-9 with TRBJ1-2; the match to TRBD1 covers 7 bases. The V segment lost 5 bases and the J segment 13 bases; nucleotides outside the gene matches: 13. The CDR3 runs 13 residues. Per the germline V gene, CDR1 is SEHNR and CDR2 is FQNEAQ (reference sequence). CDR3 sequence (DNA): TGTGCCAGCAGCCCAGGGGGGGCCCATGCAGGCACCTTC. It codes for CASSPGGAHAGTF.

The chain links TRBV5-4 to TRBJ2-7; TRBD2 matches 14 bases. Losses at the gene ends were 4 bases for V and 4 bases for J; bases not matched to a gene: 10. CDR3 size: 17 residues. In germline, CDR1 is SGHNT, CDR2 YYREEE (reference sequence). The CDR3 coding sequence is TGTGCCAGCAGCGCCGGACTAGCGGGGGGTATATCTTACGAGCAGTACTTC. It codes for CASSAGLAGGISYEQYF.

The chain combines TRBV7-2 with TRBJ2-3; D gene uncertain. The CDR3 is 14 amino acids. Germline V gene lookup returns CDR1 SGHTA and CDR2 FQGNSA. V was trimmed by 0 bases and J by 7 bases, leaving 11 bases between them. In DNA, the CDR3 is TGTGCCAGCAGCTTAGCCAGCCTGGGAAATACGCAGTATTTT. Its translation: CASSLASLGNTQYF. The variable domain in full, with the rest retrieved from reference TRBV7-2 and TRBJ2-3, is GAGVSQSPSNKVTEKGKDVELRCDPISGHTALYWYRQSLGQGLEFLIYFQGNSAPDKSGLPSDRFSAERTGGSVSTLTIQRTQQEDSAVYLCASSLASLGNTQYFGPGTRLTVL.

For the CDR3, the DNA is TGTGCCAGCAGCCGGGGGGGGGCAGTAAACAATGAGCAGTTCTTC. Translation gives CASSRGGAVNNEQFF. The V gene is TRBV6-5, the J gene TRBJ2-1, with 8 nucleotides matching TRBD2. This CDR3 has 15 amino acids. Germline V CDR1 and CDR2: MNHEY, SVGAGI. Trimming at V came to 6 bases and at J to 5 bases, leaving 9 bases not matched to a gene.